Listed below are T cell receptor beta chains from one sample, sequenced in a study of T cell responses to AZD1222 COVID-19 vaccine. Sequencing used immunoSEQ multiplex PCR; TCRdb keeps in-frame clones, though not all of them. The sample holds some 140,000 clones, 75% to 95% seen once. Specimen: peripheral blood, collected on day 0 of AZD1222 vaccination. The receptors were sampled from an adult in good health. The CDR3 runs from the conserved cysteine through the conserved F or W. D genes are given only for firm matches. Not every row has a clone size; where given, it reads once, few, many or a size class.

d_call: NA
j_call: TRBJ2-1
cdr3_length: 13
v_call: TRBV27
clone_size: once
cdr3_nt: TGTGCCAGCAGTTTATCATCTCGGCTAGACGGGTTCTTC
cdr3_aa: CASSLSSRLDGFF

d_call: TRBD1
j_call: TRBJ1-1
cdr3_length: 15
v_call: TRBV11-1
clone_size: NA
cdr3_nt: TGTGCCAGCAGCCTAAAACGGACAGGGGGTTTCGAAGCTTTCTTT
cdr3_aa: CASSLKRTGGFEAFF

d_call: TRBD2
j_call: TRBJ2-3
cdr3_length: 21
v_call: TRBV10-3
clone_size: NA
cdr3_nt: TGTGCCATCAGTGATTACGTGAGAGGGCTAGCGGGAGGGCCGGTAGCAGATACGCAGTATTTT
cdr3_aa: CAISDYVRGLAGGPVADTQYF

d_call: NA
j_call: TRBJ2-5
cdr3_length: 13
v_call: TRBV7-6
clone_size: NA
cdr3_nt: TGTGCCAGCAGCTTAGTTGCTCTGGAGACCCAGTACTTC
cdr3_aa: CASSLVALETQYF

d_call: TRBD1
j_call: TRBJ1-4
cdr3_length: 15
v_call: TRBV28
clone_size: few
cdr3_nt: TGTGCCAGCAGGCTCCCACAGGGGGGGACGGAAAAACTGTTTTTT
cdr3_aa: CASRLPQGGTEKLFF

d_call: NA
j_call: TRBJ1-4
cdr3_length: 16
v_call: TRBV4-1
clone_size: NA
cdr3_nt: TGCGCCAGCAGCCAAATTGTCGAAACAGTTAATGAAAAACTGTTTTTT
cdr3_aa: CASSQIVETVNEKLFF

d_call: NA
j_call: TRBJ2-7
cdr3_length: 14
v_call: TRBV10-3
clone_size: NA
cdr3_nt: TGTGCCATCAGTGTAGGGACCCAGACCTACGAGCAGTACTTC
cdr3_aa: CAISVGTQTYEQYF

d_call: TRBD2
j_call: TRBJ2-2
cdr3_length: 16
v_call: TRBV10-3
clone_size: NA
cdr3_nt: TGTGCCATCAGTGATGGTAGCGGGAGGGCCGCCGGGGAGCTGTTTTTT
cdr3_aa: CAISDGSGRAAGELFF

d_call: NA
j_call: TRBJ1-1
cdr3_length: 14
v_call: TRBV5-1
clone_size: NA
cdr3_nt: TGCGCCAGCAGCCCCCAGACCTTGAACACTGAAGCTTTCTTT
cdr3_aa: CASSPQTLNTEAFF

d_call: NA
j_call: TRBJ1-1
cdr3_length: 15
v_call: TRBV3-1/TRBV3-2
clone_size: NA
cdr3_nt: TGTGCCAGCAGCCAAGACGGAGGGCGGGTCACTGAAGCTTTCTTT
cdr3_aa: CASSQDGGRVTEAFF

d_call: NA
j_call: TRBJ2-1
cdr3_length: 10
v_call: TRBV20-1
clone_size: NA
cdr3_nt: TGCAGTGCTACCTACAATGAGCAGTTCTTC
cdr3_aa: CSATYNEQFF

d_call: TRBD2
j_call: TRBJ2-1
cdr3_length: 14
v_call: TRBV4-2
clone_size: NA
cdr3_nt: TGTGCCAGCAGCGCTCGGACTAGTCACGATGAGCAGTTCTTC
cdr3_aa: CASSARTSHDEQFF

d_call: NA
j_call: TRBJ2-7
cdr3_length: 15
v_call: TRBV28
clone_size: NA
cdr3_nt: TGTGCCAGCACCCCTTCCGCGGGTCCTCTCTACGAGCAGTACTTC
cdr3_aa: CASTPSAGPLYEQYF

d_call: NA
j_call: TRBJ2-1
cdr3_length: 17
v_call: TRBV24-1
clone_size: once
cdr3_nt: TGTGCCACCAGTGGGGTCGGGGACGCTAACACCTACAATGAGCAGTTCTTC
cdr3_aa: CATSGVGDANTYNEQFF

d_call: NA
j_call: TRBJ1-5
cdr3_length: 14
v_call: TRBV6-5
clone_size: NA
cdr3_nt: TGTGCCAGCAGTTACAAGCGGGGAGATCGGCCCCAGCATTTT
cdr3_aa: CASSYKRGDRPQHF

d_call: NA
j_call: TRBJ2-2
cdr3_length: 13
v_call: TRBV6-5
clone_size: NA
cdr3_nt: TGTGCCAGCAGTTCGGGTGACCACGGGGAGCTGTTTTTT
cdr3_aa: CASSSGDHGELFF

d_call: TRBD1
j_call: TRBJ1-2
cdr3_length: 13
v_call: TRBV3-1/TRBV3-2
clone_size: NA
cdr3_nt: TGTGCCAGCACGACAGGGGGTCGGTATGGCTACACCTTC
cdr3_aa: CASTTGGRYGYTF

d_call: TRBD1
j_call: TRBJ1-1
cdr3_length: 21
v_call: TRBV9
clone_size: NA
cdr3_nt: TGTGCCAGCAGCGTAAGTCCCACACACCTCCCAGAGGACAGGGGAACAACTGAAGCTTTCTTT
cdr3_aa: CASSVSPTHLPEDRGTTEAFF

d_call: TRBD2
j_call: TRBJ2-1
cdr3_length: 13
v_call: TRBV7-9
clone_size: NA
cdr3_nt: TGTGCCAGCAGCTCGGGAGGGCCAAGTGAGCAGTTCTTC
cdr3_aa: CASSSGGPSEQFF

d_call: TRBD1
j_call: TRBJ1-1
cdr3_length: 14
v_call: TRBV18
clone_size: NA
cdr3_nt: TGTGCCAGCCGGAAGATTCAGGGGGTCACTGAAGCTTTCTTT
cdr3_aa: CASRKIQGVTEAFF

d_call: NA
j_call: TRBJ2-7
cdr3_length: 13
v_call: TRBV28
clone_size: NA
cdr3_nt: TGTGCCAGCAGTTTCCCAGAAGACTACGAGCAGTACTTC
cdr3_aa: CASSFPEDYEQYF

d_call: NA
j_call: TRBJ1-3
cdr3_length: 17
v_call: TRBV3-1/TRBV3-2
clone_size: NA
cdr3_nt: TGTGCCAGCAGCCAAAAACCCTCGTACGGGGGGAGAAACACCATATATTTT
cdr3_aa: CASSQKPSYGGRNTIYF

d_call: NA
j_call: TRBJ2-2
cdr3_length: 13
v_call: TRBV7-2
clone_size: NA
cdr3_nt: TGTGCCAGCAGCCTGAACTTGGCTGGGGAGCTGTTTTTT
cdr3_aa: CASSLNLAGELFF

d_call: NA
j_call: TRBJ2-1
cdr3_length: 15
v_call: TRBV5-1
clone_size: NA
cdr3_nt: TGCGCCAGCAGCTTTACCCCGGATCCTTACAATGAGCAGTTCTTC
cdr3_aa: CASSFTPDPYNEQFF

d_call: NA
j_call: TRBJ2-7
cdr3_length: 13
v_call: TRBV11-2
clone_size: NA
cdr3_nt: TGTGCCAGCACCCTCTCGGCAGACTACGAGCAGTACTTC
cdr3_aa: CASTLSADYEQYF

d_call: TRBD1
j_call: TRBJ2-7
cdr3_length: 17
v_call: TRBV28
clone_size: once
cdr3_nt: TGTGCCAGCAGTTCACCGCCCTTAGGGACAGGGGGTTACGAGCAGTACTTC
cdr3_aa: CASSSPPLGTGGYEQYF

d_call: NA
j_call: TRBJ1-1
cdr3_length: 11
v_call: TRBV11-2
clone_size: once
cdr3_nt: TGTGCCAGCAGCTTTGGCACTGAAGCTTTCTTT
cdr3_aa: CASSFGTEAFF

d_call: TRBD1
j_call: TRBJ1-2
cdr3_length: 13
v_call: TRBV5-4
clone_size: NA
cdr3_nt: TGTGCCAGCAGCCCGACAGGGAATAATGGCTACACCTTC
cdr3_aa: CASSPTGNNGYTF

d_call: NA
j_call: TRBJ1-1
cdr3_length: 16
v_call: TRBV7-9
clone_size: NA
cdr3_nt: TGTGCCAGCAGCTTAGTCGGAACTACTTTGAACACTGAAGCTTTCTTT
cdr3_aa: CASSLVGTTLNTEAFF

d_call: TRBD1
j_call: TRBJ1-1
cdr3_length: 15
v_call: TRBV6-5
clone_size: NA
cdr3_nt: TGTGCCAGCAGTTACGGGACTAACAGGGGGCGCGAAGCTTTCTTT
cdr3_aa: CASSYGTNRGREAFF

d_call: TRBD1
j_call: TRBJ2-7
cdr3_length: 14
v_call: TRBV6-1
clone_size: NA
cdr3_nt: TGTGCCAGCAGTGATTTAGGACAGGGGGACGAGCAGTACTTC
cdr3_aa: CASSDLGQGDEQYF

d_call: NA
j_call: TRBJ1-2
cdr3_length: 19
v_call: TRBV28
clone_size: NA
cdr3_nt: TGTGCCAGCAGTCCCCCTTTGATACGGGCTCTCTATTATATATCGGGCTACACCTTC
cdr3_aa: CASSPPLIRALYYISGYTF

d_call: NA
j_call: TRBJ2-7
cdr3_length: 14
v_call: TRBV28
clone_size: NA
cdr3_nt: TGTGCCAGCAGGACGGGAAGTGTCTCCTACGAGCAGTACTTC
cdr3_aa: CASRTGSVSYEQYF